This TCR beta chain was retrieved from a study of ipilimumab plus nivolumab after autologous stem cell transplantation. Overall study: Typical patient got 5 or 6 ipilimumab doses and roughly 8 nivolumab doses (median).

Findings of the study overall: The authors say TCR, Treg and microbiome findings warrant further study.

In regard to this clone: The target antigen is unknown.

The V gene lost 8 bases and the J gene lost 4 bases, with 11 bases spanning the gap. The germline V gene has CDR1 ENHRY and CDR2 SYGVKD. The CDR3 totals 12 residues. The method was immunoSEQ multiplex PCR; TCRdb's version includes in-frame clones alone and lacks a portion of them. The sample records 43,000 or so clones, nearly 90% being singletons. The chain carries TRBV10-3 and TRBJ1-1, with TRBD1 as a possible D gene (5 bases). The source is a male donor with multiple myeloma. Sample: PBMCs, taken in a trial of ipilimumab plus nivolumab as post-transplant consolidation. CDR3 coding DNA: TGTGCCATCGGTCGGGGGGGCACTGAAGCTTTCTTT. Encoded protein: CAIGRGGTEAFF.